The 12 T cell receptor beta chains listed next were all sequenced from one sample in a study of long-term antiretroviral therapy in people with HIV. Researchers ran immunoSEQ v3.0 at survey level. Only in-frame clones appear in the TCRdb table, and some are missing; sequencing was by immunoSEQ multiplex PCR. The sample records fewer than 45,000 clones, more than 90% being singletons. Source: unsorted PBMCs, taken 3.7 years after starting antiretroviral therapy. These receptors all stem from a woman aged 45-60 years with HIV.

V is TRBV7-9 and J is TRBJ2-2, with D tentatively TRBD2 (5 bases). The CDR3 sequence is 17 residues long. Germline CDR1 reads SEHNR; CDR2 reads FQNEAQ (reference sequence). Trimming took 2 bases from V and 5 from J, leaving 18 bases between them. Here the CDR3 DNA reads TGTGCCAGCAGCTTAATATTTGGAGGTTACCGAACCGGGGAGCTGTTTTTT. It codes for CASSLIFGGYRTGELFF. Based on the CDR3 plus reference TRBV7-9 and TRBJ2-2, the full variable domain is DTGVSQNPRHKITKRGQNVTFRCDPISEHNRLYWYRQTLGQGPEFLTYFQNEAQLEKSRLLSDRFSAERPKGSFSTLEIQRTEQGDSAMYLCASSLIFGGYRTGELFFGEGSRLTVL.

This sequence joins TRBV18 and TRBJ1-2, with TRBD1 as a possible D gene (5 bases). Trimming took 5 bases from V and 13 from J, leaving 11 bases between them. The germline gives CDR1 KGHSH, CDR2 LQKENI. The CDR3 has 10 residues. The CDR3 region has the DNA TGTGCCAGCTCAGGGACGGAGGCCACCTTC. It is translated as CASSGTEATF.

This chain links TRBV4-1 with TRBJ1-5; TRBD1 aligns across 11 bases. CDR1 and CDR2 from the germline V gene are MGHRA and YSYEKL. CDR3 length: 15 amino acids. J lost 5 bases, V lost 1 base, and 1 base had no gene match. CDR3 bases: TGCGCCAGCAGCCAAGGGGACAGGGGGGATCAGCCCCAGCATTTT. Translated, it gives CASSQGDRGDQPQHF.

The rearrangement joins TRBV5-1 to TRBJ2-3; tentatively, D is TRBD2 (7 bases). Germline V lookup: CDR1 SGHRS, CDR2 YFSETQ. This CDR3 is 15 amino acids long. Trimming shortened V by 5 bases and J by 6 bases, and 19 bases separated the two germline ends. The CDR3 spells CASSWGHRGVDTQYF. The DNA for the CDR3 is TGCGCCAGCAGTTGGGGACACCGGGGGGTGGATACGCAGTATTTT.

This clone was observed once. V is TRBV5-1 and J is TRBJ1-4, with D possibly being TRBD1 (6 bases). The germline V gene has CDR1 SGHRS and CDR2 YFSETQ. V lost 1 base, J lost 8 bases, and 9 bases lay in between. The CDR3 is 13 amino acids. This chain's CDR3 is CASSLRTEEKLFF. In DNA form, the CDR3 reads TGCGCCAGCAGCTTGAGGACAGAAGAAAAACTGTTTTTT. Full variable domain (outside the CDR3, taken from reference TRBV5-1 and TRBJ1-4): KAGVTQTPRYLIKTRGQQVTLSCSPISGHRSVSWYQQTPGQGLQFLFEYFSETQRNKGNFPGRFSGRQFSNSRSEMNVSTLELGDSALYLCASSLRTEEKLFFGSGTQLSVL.

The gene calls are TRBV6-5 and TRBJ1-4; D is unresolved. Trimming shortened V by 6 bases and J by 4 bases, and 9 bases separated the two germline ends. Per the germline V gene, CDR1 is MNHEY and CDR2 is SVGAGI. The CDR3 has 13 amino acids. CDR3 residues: CASRGSINEKLFF. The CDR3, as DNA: TGTGCCAGCAGGGGGAGCATTAATGAAAAACTGTTTTTT.

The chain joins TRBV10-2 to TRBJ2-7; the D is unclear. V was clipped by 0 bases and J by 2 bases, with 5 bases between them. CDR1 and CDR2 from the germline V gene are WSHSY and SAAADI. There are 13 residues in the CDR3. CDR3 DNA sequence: TGCGCCAGCAGTGAGTCAGGCGCCTACGAGCAGTACTTC. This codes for CASSESGAYEQYF.

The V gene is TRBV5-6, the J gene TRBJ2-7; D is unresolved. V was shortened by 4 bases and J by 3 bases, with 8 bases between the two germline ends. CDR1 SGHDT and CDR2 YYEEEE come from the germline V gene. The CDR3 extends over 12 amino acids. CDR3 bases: TGTGCCAGCAGCACCACACTCTACGAGCAGTACTTC. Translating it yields CASSTTLYEQYF.

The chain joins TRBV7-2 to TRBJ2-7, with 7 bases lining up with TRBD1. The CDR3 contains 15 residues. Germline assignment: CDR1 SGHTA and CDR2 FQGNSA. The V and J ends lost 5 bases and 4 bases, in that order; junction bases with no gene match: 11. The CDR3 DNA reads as TGTGCCAGCAGCCCACCGGGACAGAAAAGTTACGAGCAGTACTTC. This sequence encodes CASSPPGQKSYEQYF.

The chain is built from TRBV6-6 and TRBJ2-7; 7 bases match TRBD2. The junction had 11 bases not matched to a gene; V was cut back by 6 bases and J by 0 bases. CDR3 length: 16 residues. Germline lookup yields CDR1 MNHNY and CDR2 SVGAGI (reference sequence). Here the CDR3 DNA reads TGTGCCAGCAGATCGTACGCGGGGGAGAGCTCCTACGAGCAGTACTTC. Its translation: CASRSYAGESSYEQYF.

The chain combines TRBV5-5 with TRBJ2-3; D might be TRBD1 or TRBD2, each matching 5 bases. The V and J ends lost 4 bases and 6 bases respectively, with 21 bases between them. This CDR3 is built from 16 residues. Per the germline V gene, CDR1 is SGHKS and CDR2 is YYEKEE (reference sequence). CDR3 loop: CASSPLNGAGPDTQYF. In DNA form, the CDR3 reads TGTGCCAGCAGCCCACTAAATGGGGCGGGCCCCGATACGCAGTATTTT. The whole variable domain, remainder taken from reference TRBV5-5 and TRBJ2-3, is DAGVTQSPTHLIKTRGQQVTLRCSPISGHKSVSWYQQVLGQGPQFIFQYYEKEERGRGNFPDRFSARQFPNYSSELNVNALLLGDSALYLCASSPLNGAGPDTQYFGPGTRLTVL.

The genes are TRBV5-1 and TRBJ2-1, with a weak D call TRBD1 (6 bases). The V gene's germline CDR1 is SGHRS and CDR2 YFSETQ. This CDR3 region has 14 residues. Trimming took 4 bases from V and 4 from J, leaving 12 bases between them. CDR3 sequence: CASSGGLGYNEQFF. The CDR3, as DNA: TGCGCCAGCAGCGGGGGCCTAGGGTACAATGAGCAGTTCTTC.